Each of the 10 T cell receptor beta chains below was sequenced from the same sample in a study of PD-1 blockade in mismatch repair-deficient tumors. TCRdb keeps only in-frame clones here, not all; method: immunoSEQ multiplex PCR. The sample contains around 15,000 clones, approximately 84% of which appear only once. These receptors' targets are unknown. Indicated time point: roughly ten-day in vitro stimulation with candidate neoantigen peptide 5. Here the sequenced sample was cells cultured in vitro, taken from a patient treated with pembrolizumab. These receptors all come from an adult with mismatch repair-deficient cancer.

The J gene is TRBJ2-2, the V gene TRBV5-4, with TRBD1 matching 7 bases. V was clipped by 1 base and J by 1 base; unmatched bases: 10. Germline V CDR1 and CDR2: SGHNT, YYREEE (reference sequence). The CDR3 is 18 amino acids. CDR3 residues: CASSLLFGRTGNTGELFF. CDR3 DNA: TGTGCCAGCAGCTTGTTATTTGGTCGGACAGGGAACACCGGGGAGCTGTTTTTT.

V and J are TRBV15 and TRBJ1-2; D is undetermined. This CDR3 contains 13 residues. Looked up from germline, CDR1 is LNHNV and CDR2 is YYDKDF (reference sequence). Deletions cut 0 bases from V and 3 bases from J, with 5 bases between. The CDR3 protein is CATSRDYDYGYTF. Here the CDR3 DNA reads TGTGCCACCAGCAGAGACTACGACTATGGCTACACCTTC.

V gene TRBV20-1 combines with J gene TRBJ1-4; D is unclear. Germline values: CDR1 DFQATT, CDR2 SNEGSKA (reference sequence). V lost 3 bases to trimming and J lost 4 bases, with 0 bases between them. This CDR3 is built from 10 residues. CDR3 sequence reads: CSASNEKLFF. The CDR3 region has the DNA TGCAGTGCTAGTAATGAAAAACTGTTTTTT.

The chain employs TRBV4-2 and TRBJ2-2; TRBD2 agrees at 8 bases. Germline V gives CDR1 LGHNA, CDR2 YNFKEQ. The CDR3 has 17 residues. J was trimmed by 8 bases and V by 0 bases; bases with no gene match: 11. This chain's CDR3 is CASSQERGSGILGELFF. CDR3 sequence (DNA): TGTGCCAGCAGCCAAGAACGCGGTAGCGGGATCTTGGGGGAGCTGTTTTTT.

The chain couples TRBV18 to TRBJ1-5; no firm D call. V shed 4 bases and J shed 3 bases, with 7 bases lying between them. Germline V gene data show CDR1 as KGHSH and CDR2 as LQKENI. The CDR3 runs 13 residues. The CDR3, as DNA: TGTGCCAGCTCACAGGGCAACAATCAGCCCCAGCATTTT. Residues: CASSQGNNQPQHF.

This chain uses TRBV5-1 with TRBJ2-3, with TRBD1 matching over 12 bases. J was trimmed by 1 base and V by 10 bases; bases with no gene match: 10. This CDR3 region has 16 residues. Germline V gives CDR1 SGHRS, CDR2 YFSETQ. The CDR3 DNA reads as TGCGCCTGTATGCCGGGACAGGGGGCTGGCACAGATACGCAGTATTTT. This codes for CACMPGQGAGTDTQYF.

V gene TRBV5-1 combines with J gene TRBJ1-1; the D gene is possibly TRBD1 (5 bases). The CDR3 has 15 amino acids. With 0 bases removed from V and 4 bases from J, the gap between germline ends came to 13 bases. Germline V gene sequence: CDR1 SGHRS, CDR2 YFSETQ. DNA for the CDR3: TGCGCCAGCAGCTTGGCCGGCAGGGAAGGCACTGAAGCTTTCTTT. This codes for CASSLAGREGTEAFF.

This chain uses TRBV12-5 with TRBJ2-1; D is ambiguous. Between the trimmed V and J ends, which lost 1 base and 5 bases, there was a span of 3 bases. The V gene's germline CDR1 is LGHNT and CDR2 FRNRAP. The CDR3 runs to 12 residues. CDR3 DNA sequence: TGTGCTAGTGGTTTGGGCAACAATGAGCAGTTCTTC. Protein: CASGLGNNEQFF. The variable domain in full, with the rest retrieved from reference TRBV12-5 and TRBJ2-1, is DARVTQTPRHKVTEMGQEVTMRCQPILGHNTVFWYRQTMMQGLELLAYFRNRAPLDDSGMPKDRFSAEMPDATLATLKIQPSEPRDSAVYFCASGLGNNEQFFGPGTRLTVL.

The chain is built from TRBV7-9 and TRBJ2-2; D unresolved. V shed 5 bases and J shed 6 bases, with 10 bases lying between them. Per germline, CDR1 SEHNR and CDR2 FQNEAQ (reference sequence). This CDR3 contains 13 residues. The DNA of the CDR3 is TGTGCCAGCAGCCTTTTGGCGTCCGGGGAGCTGTTTTTT. Translation gives CASSLLASGELFF.

V and J are TRBV7-2 and TRBJ2-7; 9 bases map to TRBD1. This CDR3 comprises 15 residues. CDR1 SGHTA and CDR2 FQGNSA come from the germline V gene. J lost 2 bases, V lost 3 bases, and 5 bases had no gene match. In nucleotides, the CDR3 is TGTGCCAGCAGCTTGACAGGGGGGGGACCCTACGAGCAGTACTTC. Protein: CASSLTGGGPYEQYF.